This is a list of T cell receptor beta chains from one sample in a study of blood T cell repertoires in COVID-19. Sequencing used immunoSEQ multiplex PCR; TCRdb keeps in-frame clones, though not all of them. Found here are around 180,000 clones, under 90% of them singletons; the top ten hold about 12%. Sequenced material: PBMCs or T cells enriched from blood (not recorded which). All receptors come from a man aged 50-60 years who had recovered from COVID-19. Both conserved end residues are part of each CDR3. D genes are given only for firm matches. Rows may omit the clone size; those that give it use once, few, many or a size class.

clone_size,j_call,d_call,v_call,cdr3_aa,cdr3_nt
-,TRBJ1-1,-,TRBV4-3,CASSPSWGVKAEAFF,TGCGCCAGCAGCCCCTCTTGGGGAGTTAAGGCTGAAGCTTTCTTT
-,TRBJ1-6,-,TRBV11-2,CASSPSRDLPLHF,TGTGCCAGCAGCCCATCCCGGGACTTGCCCCTCCACTTT
-,TRBJ2-7,TRBD1,TRBV12-3/TRBV12-4,CASSPTGGGEQYF,TGTGCCAGCAGCCCGACAGGGGGCGGAGAGCAGTACTTC
-,TRBJ1-2,TRBD1,TRBV6-5,CASSSTGGGGYTF,TGTGCCAGCAGTTCGACAGGGGGAGGTGGCTACACCTTC
once,TRBJ1-1,-,TRBV7-6,CASSLGGGDMNTEAFF,TGTGCCAGCAGCTTAGGAGGGGGGGACATGAACACTGAAGCTTTCTTT
-,TRBJ1-1,-,TRBV6-6,CASSYSEGTEAFF,TGTGCCAGCAGTTACTCTGAGGGCACTGAAGCTTTCTTT
-,TRBJ2-7,-,TRBV2,CASSLLYEQYF,TGTGCCAGCAGCCTTCTTTACGAGCAGTACTTC
-,TRBJ2-2,-,TRBV9,CASSLRLGANTGELFF,TGTGCCAGCAGCCTAAGACTCGGCGCGAACACCGGGGAGCTGTTTTTT
-,TRBJ1-1,-,TRBV19,CASSQSRLMNTEAFF,TGTGCCAGTAGTCAAAGTAGACTCATGAACACTGAAGCTTTCTTT
-,TRBJ1-2,-,TRBV12-3/TRBV12-4,CASRTGGLDGYTF,TGTGCCAGCAGGACGGGGGGGTTAGATGGCTACACCTTC
-,TRBJ1-4,TRBD1,TRBV4-2,CASSRRTGDEKLFF,TGTGCCAGCAGCCGCAGGACAGGGGATGAAAAACTGTTTTTT
-,TRBJ2-7,-,TRBV9,CASSVTPTSYEQYF,TGTGCCAGCAGCGTAACTCCGACAAGCTACGAGCAGTACTTC